A single TCR beta chain is shown here with its context. These data are taken from a study of OX40 agonist ivuxolimab in advanced cancers. On the study more broadly: Hepatocellular carcinoma, melanoma, renal cell or head and neck cancer occurred in dose-escalation patients. A partial response was reached by three patients: one with hepatocellular carcinoma and two with cutaneous melanoma.

Generated by immunoSEQ multiplex PCR, the TCRdb table keeps only in-frame clones and is missing some. The sample lists 100,000 or so clones, less than 95% occurring once. V lost 2 bases and J lost 0, with 11 bases in between. Germline V gene lookup returns CDR1 SGHTA and CDR2 FQGNSA. The CDR3 has 17 residues. The rearrangement links TRBV7-2 to TRBJ2-6; no firm D call. Sequencing was performed on CD4+ or CD8+ T cells sorted from blood, taken in a trial of the OX40 agonist ivuxolimab. This TCR derives from an adult with an advanced solid tumor such as melanoma, head and neck, liver or kidney cancer. This CDR3 is CASSLIGRTSGANVLTF. As DNA, the CDR3 is TGTGCCAGCAGCTTAATTGGACGGACCTCTGGGGCCAACGTCCTGACTTTC.